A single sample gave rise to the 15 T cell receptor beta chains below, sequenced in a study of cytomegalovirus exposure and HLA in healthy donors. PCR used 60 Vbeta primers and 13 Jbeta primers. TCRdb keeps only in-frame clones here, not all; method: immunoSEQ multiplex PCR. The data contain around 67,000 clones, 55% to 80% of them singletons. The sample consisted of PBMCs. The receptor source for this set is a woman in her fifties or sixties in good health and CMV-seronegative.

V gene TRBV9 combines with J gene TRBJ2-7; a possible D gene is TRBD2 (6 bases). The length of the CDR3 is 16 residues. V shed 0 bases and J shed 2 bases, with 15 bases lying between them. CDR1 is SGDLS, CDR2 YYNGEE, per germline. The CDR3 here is CASSVGFDGRTYEQYF. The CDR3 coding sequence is TGTGCCAGCAGCGTAGGGTTCGACGGGAGAACCTACGAGCAGTACTTC. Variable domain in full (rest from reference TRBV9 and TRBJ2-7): DSGVTQTPKHLITATGQRVTLRCSPRSGDLSVYWYQQSLDQGLQFLIQYYNGEERAKGNILERFSAQQFPDLHSELNLSSLELGDSALYFCASSVGFDGRTYEQYFGPGTRLTVT.

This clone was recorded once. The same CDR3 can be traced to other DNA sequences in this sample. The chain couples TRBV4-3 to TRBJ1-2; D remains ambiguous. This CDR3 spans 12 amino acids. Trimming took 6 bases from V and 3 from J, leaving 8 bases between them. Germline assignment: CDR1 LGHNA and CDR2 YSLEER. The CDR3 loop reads CASRTGDYGYTF. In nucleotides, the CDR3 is TGCGCCAGCAGAACCGGGGACTATGGCTACACCTTC.

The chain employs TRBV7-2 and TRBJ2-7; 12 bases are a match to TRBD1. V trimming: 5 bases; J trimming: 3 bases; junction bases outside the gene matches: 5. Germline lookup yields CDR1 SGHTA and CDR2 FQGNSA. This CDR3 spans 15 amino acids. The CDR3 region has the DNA TGTGCCAGCAGCCTGGGACAGGGGGCCTTCTACGAGCAGTACTTC. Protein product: CASSLGQGAFYEQYF.

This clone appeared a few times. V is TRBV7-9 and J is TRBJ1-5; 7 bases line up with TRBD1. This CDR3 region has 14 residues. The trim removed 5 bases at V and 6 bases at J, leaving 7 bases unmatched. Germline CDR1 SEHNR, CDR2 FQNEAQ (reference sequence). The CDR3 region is CASSGGQFSQPQHF. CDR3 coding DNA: TGTGCCAGCAGCGGGGGACAGTTCAGTCAGCCCCAGCATTTT. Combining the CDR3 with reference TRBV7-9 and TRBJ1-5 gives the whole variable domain DTGVSQNPRHKITKRGQNVTFRCDPISEHNRLYWYRQTLGQGPEFLTYFQNEAQLEKSRLLSDRFSAERPKGSFSTLEIQRTEQGDSAMYLCASSGGQFSQPQHFGDGTRLSIL.

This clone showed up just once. The CDR3 DNA reads TGCGCCAGCAGCTCGGGACTAGCGGGAGTCGGGTACGAGCAGTACTTC. Amino acid sequence: CASSSGLAGVGYEQYF. The genes are TRBV5-1 and TRBJ2-7, with 14 bases matching TRBD2. Germline-derived CDR1 and CDR2 are SGHRS and YFSETQ. J gave up 4 bases and V 3 bases, and 6 bases lay outside the gene matches. CDR3 length: 16 amino acids.

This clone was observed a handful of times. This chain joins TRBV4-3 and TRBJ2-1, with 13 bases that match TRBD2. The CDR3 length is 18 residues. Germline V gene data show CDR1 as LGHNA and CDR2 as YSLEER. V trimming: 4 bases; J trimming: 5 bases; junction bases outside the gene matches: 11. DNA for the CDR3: TGCGCCAGCAGCCGATTAACTGGGACTAGCGGGATCCACAATGAGCAGTTCTTC. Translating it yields CASSRLTGTSGIHNEQFF.

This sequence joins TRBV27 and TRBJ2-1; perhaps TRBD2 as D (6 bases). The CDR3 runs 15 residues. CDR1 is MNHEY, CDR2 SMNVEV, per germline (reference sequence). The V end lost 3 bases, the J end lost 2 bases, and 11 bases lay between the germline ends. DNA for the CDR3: TGTGCCAGCAGTTTGGGCGGGGCCCCCTACAATGAGCAGTTCTTC. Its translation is CASSLGGAPYNEQFF.

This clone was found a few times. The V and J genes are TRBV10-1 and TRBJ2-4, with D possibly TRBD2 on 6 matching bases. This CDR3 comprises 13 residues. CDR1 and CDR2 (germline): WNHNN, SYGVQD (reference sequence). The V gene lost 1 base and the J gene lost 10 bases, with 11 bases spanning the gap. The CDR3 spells CASSEWGESIQYF. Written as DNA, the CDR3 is TGCGCCAGCAGTGAGTGGGGGGAGTCAATTCAGTACTTC.

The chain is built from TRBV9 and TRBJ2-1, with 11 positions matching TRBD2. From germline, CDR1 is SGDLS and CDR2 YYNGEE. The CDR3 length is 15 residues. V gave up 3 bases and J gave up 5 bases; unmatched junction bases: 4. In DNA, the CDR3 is TGTGCCAGCAGCGCACTAGCGGGAGCGGACAATGAGCAGTTCTTC. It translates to CASSALAGADNEQFF.

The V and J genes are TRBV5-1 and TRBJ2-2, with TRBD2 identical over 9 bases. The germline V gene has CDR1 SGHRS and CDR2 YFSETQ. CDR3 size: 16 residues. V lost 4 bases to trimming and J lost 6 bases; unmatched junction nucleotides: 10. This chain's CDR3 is CASSLMTSGNSGELFF. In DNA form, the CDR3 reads TGCGCCAGCAGCCTGATGACTAGCGGTAATTCCGGGGAGCTGTTTTTT. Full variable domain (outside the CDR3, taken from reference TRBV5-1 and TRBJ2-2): KAGVTQTPRYLIKTRGQQVTLSCSPISGHRSVSWYQQTPGQGLQFLFEYFSETQRNKGNFPGRFSGRQFSNSRSEMNVSTLELGDSALYLCASSLMTSGNSGELFFGEGSRLTVL.

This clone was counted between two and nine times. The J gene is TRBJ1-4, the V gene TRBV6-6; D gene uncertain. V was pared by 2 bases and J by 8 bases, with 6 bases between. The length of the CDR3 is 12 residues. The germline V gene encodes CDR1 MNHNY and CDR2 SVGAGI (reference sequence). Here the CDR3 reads CASSYLFEKLFF. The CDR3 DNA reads TGTGCCAGCAGTTACCTCTTCGAAAAACTGTTTTTT.

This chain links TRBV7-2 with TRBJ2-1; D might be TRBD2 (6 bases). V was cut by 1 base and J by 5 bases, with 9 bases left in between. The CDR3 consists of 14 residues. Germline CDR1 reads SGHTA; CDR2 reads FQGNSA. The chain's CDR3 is CASSLVGTHNEQFF. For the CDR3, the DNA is TGTGCCAGCAGCTTAGTTGGGACTCACAATGAGCAGTTCTTC. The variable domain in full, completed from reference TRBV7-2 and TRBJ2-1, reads GAGVSQSPSNKVTEKGKDVELRCDPISGHTALYWYRQSLGQGLEFLIYFQGNSAPDKSGLPSDRFSAERTGGSVSTLTIQRTQQEDSAVYLCASSLVGTHNEQFFGPGTRLTVL.

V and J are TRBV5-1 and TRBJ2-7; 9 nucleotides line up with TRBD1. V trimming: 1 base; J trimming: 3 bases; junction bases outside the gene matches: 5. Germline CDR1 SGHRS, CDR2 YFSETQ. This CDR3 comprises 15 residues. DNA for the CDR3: TGCGCCAGCAGCTTGTTACAGGGGGCACACTACGAGCAGTACTTC. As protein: CASSLLQGAHYEQYF.

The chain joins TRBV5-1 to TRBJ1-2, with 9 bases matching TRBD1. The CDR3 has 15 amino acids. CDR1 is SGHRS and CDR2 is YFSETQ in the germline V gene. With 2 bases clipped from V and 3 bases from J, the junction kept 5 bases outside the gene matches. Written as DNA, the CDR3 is TGCGCCAGCAGCTTCACAGGGGGCGAGGACTATGGCTACACCTTC. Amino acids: CASSFTGGEDYGYTF.

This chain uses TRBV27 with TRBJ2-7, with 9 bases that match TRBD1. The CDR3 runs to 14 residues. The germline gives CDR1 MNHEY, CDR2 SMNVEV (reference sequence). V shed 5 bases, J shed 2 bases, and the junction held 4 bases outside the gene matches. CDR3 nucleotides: TGTGCCAGCAGTGAGGGACAGGGAACCTACGAGCAGTACTTC. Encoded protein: CASSEGQGTYEQYF.